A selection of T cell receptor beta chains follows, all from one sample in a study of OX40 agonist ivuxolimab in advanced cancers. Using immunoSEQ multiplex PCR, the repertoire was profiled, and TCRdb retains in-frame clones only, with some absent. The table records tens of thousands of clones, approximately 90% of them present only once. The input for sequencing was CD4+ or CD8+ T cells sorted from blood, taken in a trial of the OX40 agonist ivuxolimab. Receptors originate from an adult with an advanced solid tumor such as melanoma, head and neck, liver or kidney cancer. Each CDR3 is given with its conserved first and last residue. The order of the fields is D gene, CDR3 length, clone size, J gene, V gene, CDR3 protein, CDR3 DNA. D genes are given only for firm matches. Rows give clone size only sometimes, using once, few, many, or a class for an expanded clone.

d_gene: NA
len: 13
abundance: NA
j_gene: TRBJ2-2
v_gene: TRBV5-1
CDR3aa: CASSHGPTGELFF
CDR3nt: TGCGCCAGCAGTCACGGGCCCACCGGGGAGCTGTTTTTT

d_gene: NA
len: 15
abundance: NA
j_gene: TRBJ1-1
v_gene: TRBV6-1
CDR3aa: CASSEQGRLGAEAFF
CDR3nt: TGTGCCAGCAGTGAACAGGGGCGGCTCGGCGCTGAAGCTTTCTTT

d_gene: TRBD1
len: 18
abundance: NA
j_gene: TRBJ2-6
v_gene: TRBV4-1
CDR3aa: CASSQVWTGASGANVLTF
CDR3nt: TGCGCCAGCAGCCAGGTCTGGACAGGAGCTTCTGGGGCCAACGTCCTGACTTTC

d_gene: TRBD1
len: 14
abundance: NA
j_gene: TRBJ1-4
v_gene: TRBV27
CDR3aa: CASSLQGANEKLFF
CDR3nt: TGTGCCAGCAGTTTACAGGGGGCTAATGAAAAACTGTTTTTT

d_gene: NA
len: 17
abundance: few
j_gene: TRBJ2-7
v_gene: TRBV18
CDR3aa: CASSPQRQRWGFYEQYF
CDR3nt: TGTGCCAGCTCACCCCAAAGACAGAGATGGGGGTTCTACGAGCAGTACTTC

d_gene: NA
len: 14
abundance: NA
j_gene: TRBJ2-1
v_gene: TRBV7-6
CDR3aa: CASSPQTGYNEQFF
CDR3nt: TGTGCCAGCAGCCCCCAGACAGGCTACAATGAGCAGTTCTTC

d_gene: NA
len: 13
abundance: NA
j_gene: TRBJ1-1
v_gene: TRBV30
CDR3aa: CAWKRTMNTEAFF
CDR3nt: TGTGCCTGGAAGCGGACCATGAACACTGAAGCTTTCTTT

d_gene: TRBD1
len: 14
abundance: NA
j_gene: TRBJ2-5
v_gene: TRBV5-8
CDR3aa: CASSWTGYGETQYF
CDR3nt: TGTGCCAGCAGCTGGACAGGGTATGGGGAGACCCAGTACTTC

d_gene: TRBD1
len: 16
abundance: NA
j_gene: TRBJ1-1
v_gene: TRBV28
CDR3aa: CASSLSLGQGNTEAFF
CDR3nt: TGTGCCAGCAGTTTATCCCTAGGACAGGGGAACACTGAAGCTTTCTTT

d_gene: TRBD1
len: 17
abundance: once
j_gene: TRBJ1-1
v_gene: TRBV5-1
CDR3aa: CASSPGQGVRQNTEAFF
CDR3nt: TGCGCCAGCAGCCCGGGACAGGGTGTCAGGCAGAACACTGAAGCTTTCTTT

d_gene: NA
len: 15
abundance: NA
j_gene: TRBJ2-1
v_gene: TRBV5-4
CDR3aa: CASSPGGVWGNEQFF
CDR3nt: TGTGCCAGCAGCCCGGGGGGCGTTTGGGGAAATGAGCAGTTCTTC

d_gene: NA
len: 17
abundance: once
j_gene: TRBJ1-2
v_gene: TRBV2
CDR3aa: CASSEVPGAGNYYGYTF
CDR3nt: TGTGCCAGCAGTGAAGTACCGGGGGCAGGGAACTACTATGGCTACACCTTC

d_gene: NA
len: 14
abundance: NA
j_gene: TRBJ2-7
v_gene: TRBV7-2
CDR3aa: CASSRGGSSYEQYF
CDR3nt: TGTGCCAGCAGCCGAGGGGGGAGCTCCTACGAGCAGTACTTC

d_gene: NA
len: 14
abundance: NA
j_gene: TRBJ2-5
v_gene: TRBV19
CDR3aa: CASTIHGLGGTQYF
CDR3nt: TGTGCCAGTACCATACACGGACTTGGGGGGACCCAGTACTTC

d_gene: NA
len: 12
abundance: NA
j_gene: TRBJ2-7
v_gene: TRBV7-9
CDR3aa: CASRPEGYEQYF
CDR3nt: TGTGCCAGCAGGCCCGAGGGATACGAGCAGTACTTC

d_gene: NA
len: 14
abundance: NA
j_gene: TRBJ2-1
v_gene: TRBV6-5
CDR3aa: CASSYLTGSYEQFF
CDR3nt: TGTGCCAGCAGTTACCTTACGGGTTCGTATGAGCAGTTCTTC

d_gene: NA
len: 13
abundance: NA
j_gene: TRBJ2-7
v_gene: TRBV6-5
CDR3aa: CASRHRDGRMQYF
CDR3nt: TGTGCCAGCAGGCACCGGGACGGCCGAATGCAGTACTTC

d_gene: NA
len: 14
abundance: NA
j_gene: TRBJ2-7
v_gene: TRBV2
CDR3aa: CASSETNRPYEQYF
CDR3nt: TGTGCCAGCTCGGAGACCAACCGACCCTACGAGCAGTACTTC

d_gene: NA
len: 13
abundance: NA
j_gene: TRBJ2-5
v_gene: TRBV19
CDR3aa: CASSGHSKETQYF
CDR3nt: TGTGCCAGTTCGGGACACTCGAAAGAGACCCAGTACTTC

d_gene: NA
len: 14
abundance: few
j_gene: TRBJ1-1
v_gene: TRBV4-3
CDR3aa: CASSVRTEGTEAFF
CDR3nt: TGCGCCAGCAGTGTACGGACCGAGGGGACTGAAGCTTTCTTT

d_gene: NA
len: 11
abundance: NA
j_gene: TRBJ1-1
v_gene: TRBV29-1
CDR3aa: CSARENTEAFF
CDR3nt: TGCAGCGCCCGGGAGAACACTGAAGCTTTCTTT

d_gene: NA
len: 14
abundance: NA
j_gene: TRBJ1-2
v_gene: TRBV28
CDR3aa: CASSLVQGDYGYTF
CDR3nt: TGTGCCAGCAGTTTAGTACAGGGAGATTATGGCTACACCTTC

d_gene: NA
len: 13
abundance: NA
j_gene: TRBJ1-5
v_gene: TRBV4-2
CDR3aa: CASSQDEDQPQHF
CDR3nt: TGTGCCAGCAGCCAAGATGAAGATCAGCCCCAGCATTTT

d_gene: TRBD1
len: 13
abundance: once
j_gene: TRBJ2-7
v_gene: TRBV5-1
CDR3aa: CASSRQGSGEQYF
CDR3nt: TGCGCCAGCAGCAGACAGGGTTCCGGCGAGCAGTACTTC

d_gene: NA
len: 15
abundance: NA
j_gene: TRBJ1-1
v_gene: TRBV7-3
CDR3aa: CASSLTSQGNTEAFF
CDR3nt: TGTGCCAGCAGCTTAACGAGCCAGGGGAACACTGAAGCTTTCTTT

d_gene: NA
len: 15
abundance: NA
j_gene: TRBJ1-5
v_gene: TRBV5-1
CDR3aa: CASSPHGAGNQPQHF
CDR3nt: TGCGCCAGCAGCCCCCACGGGGCCGGTAATCAGCCCCAGCATTTT

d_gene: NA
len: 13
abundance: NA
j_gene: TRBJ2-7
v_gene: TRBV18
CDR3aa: CASSPPHLYEQYF
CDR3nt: TGTGCCAGCTCACCACCCCACCTCTACGAGCAGTACTTC

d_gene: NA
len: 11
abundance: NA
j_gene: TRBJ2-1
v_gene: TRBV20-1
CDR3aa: CSATSGGPRFF
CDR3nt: TGCAGTGCCACAAGCGGAGGGCCCCGGTTCTTC

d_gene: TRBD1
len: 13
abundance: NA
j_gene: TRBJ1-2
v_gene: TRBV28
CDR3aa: CASSSYRGYGYTF
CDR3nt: TGTGCCAGCAGTTCCTACAGGGGCTATGGCTACACCTTC

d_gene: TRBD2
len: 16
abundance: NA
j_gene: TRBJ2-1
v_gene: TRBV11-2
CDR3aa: CASSPGTSANYNEQFF
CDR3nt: TGTGCCAGCAGCCCTGGGACTAGCGCGAACTACAATGAGCAGTTCTTC

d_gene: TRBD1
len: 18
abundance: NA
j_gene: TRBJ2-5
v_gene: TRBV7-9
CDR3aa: CASSGRDREIASEETQYF
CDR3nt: TGTGCCAGCAGCGGCCGGGACAGGGAAATTGCGAGTGAAGAGACCCAGTACTTC

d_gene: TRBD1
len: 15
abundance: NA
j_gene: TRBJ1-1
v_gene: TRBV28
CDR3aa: CASSLSGTGKTEAFF
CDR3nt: TGTGCCAGCAGTTTATCAGGGACAGGCAAGACTGAAGCTTTCTTT

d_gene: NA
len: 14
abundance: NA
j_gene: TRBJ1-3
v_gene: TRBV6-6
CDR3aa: CASSFTGYGNTIYF
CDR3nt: TGTGCCAGCAGTTTTACAGGGTACGGAAACACCATATATTTT

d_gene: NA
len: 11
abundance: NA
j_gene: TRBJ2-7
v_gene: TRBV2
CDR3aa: CASSEYYEQYF
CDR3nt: TGTGCCAGCAGCGAATACTACGAGCAGTACTTC

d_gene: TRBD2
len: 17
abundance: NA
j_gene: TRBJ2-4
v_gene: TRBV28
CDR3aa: CASRRVGAGEAKNIQYF
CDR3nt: TGTGCCAGCAGGCGGGTCGGGGCGGGGGAAGCCAAAAACATTCAGTACTTC

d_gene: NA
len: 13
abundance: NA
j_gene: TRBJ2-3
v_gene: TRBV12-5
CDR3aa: CASGSGSGDTQYF
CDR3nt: TGTGCTAGTGGTAGCGGATCGGGGGATACGCAGTATTTT

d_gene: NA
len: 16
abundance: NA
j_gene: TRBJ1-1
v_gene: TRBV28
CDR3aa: CASSLRQWGLRTEAFF
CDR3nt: TGTGCCAGCAGTTTAAGGCAATGGGGGTTACGAACTGAAGCTTTCTTT

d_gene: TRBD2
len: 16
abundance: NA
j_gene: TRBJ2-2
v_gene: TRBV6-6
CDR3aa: CASRVRTSGSPGELFF
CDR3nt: TGTGCCAGCAGAGTTAGGACTAGCGGGAGCCCCGGGGAGCTGTTTTTT

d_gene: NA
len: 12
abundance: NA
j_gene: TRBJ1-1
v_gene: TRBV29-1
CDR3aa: CSVDGAASKAFF
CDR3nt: TGCAGCGTTGATGGGGCGGCTTCGAAAGCTTTCTTT

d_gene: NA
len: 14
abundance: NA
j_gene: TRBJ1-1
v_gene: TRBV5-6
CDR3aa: CASSLRGPGTEAFF
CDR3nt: TGTGCCAGCAGCTTGAGGGGCCCCGGCACTGAAGCTTTCTTT